This TCR beta chain came from a study of CD8 T cells in ankylosing spondylitis. Study-wide results and caveats: A motif of eight highly homologous TCR beta variants was seen as apparently characteristic of ankylosing spondylitis blood. Significantly higher representation of disease-linked clones was reported for matched ankylosing spondylitis synovial fluid. Peripheral blood held disease-linked clones only at relatively low frequency, and these were CD8+.

A quantitative 5'-RACE method, one with molecular barcodes, was used to make TCR beta libraries. A single record per CDR3 protein comes from TCRdb applying MiXCR to the 5' RACE reads. Here the sample spans 250,000 or so distinct CDR3 sequences, roughly a quarter being singletons. In regard to this clonotype: The antigen remains unidentified.

Material for sequencing was blood, either unsorted or a sorted T cell fraction (not recorded which). The TCR was taken from a male donor with ankylosing spondylitis or in good health (not recorded which).

In DNA, the CDR3 is TGTGCCATCAGTGGAGGGTGGGGCTACAATGAGCAGTTCTTC. This gives the protein CAISGGWGYNEQFF. The J gene is TRBJ2-1, the V gene TRBV10-3; weak D call: TRBD2 (5 bases). This CDR3 spans 14 amino acids. Trimming left V 4 bases short and J 3 bases short, with 10 bases between. Looked up from germline, CDR1 is ENHRY and CDR2 is SYGVKD.